One sample yielded the 9 T cell receptor beta chains listed below, sequenced in a study of OX40 agonist ivuxolimab in advanced cancers. Only in-frame clones appear in the TCRdb table, and some are missing; sequencing was by immunoSEQ multiplex PCR. The sample has roughly 80,000 clones; approximately 86% are singletons. Here the sequenced sample was CD4+ or CD8+ T cells sorted from blood, taken in a trial of the OX40 agonist ivuxolimab. All receptors derive from an adult with an advanced solid tumor such as melanoma, head and neck, liver or kidney cancer.

The rearrangement links TRBV29-1 to TRBJ1-6, with D possibly TRBD1 on 6 matching bases. The CDR3 covers 13 residues. Germline lookup yields CDR1 SQVTM and CDR2 ANQGSEA. The V end was cut by 5 bases, the J end by 4 bases, with 9 bases between. CDR3 in amino acids: CSVRDRYNSPLHF. The CDR3 nucleotides are TGCAGCGTTCGTGACAGGTATAATTCACCCCTCCACTTT.

The chain uses TRBV14 and TRBJ2-5; TRBD2 aligns across 7 bases. The J segment lost 9 bases and the V segment lost 0 bases, leaving 10 bases of the junction unmatched. The CDR3 contains 15 residues. Germline loops: CDR1 SGHDN, CDR2 FVKESK. As DNA, the CDR3 is TGTGCCAGCAGCCAAGAATCAGCGGGAATAGGGTCCCAGTACTTC. This gives the protein CASSQESAGIGSQYF.

The CDR3 coding sequence is TGCGCCAGCAGCCAAGTATCCAGGGGGTTATTCGGGACTTTCTTT. It codes for CASSQVSRGLFGTFF. V gene TRBV4-1 combines with J gene TRBJ1-1, with 7 bases matching TRBD1. Germline lookup yields CDR1 MGHRA and CDR2 YSYEKL. J gave up 12 bases and V 1 base, and 14 bases lay outside the gene matches. The length of the CDR3 is 15 residues.

The chain has TRBV10-3 and TRBJ2-2; D ambiguous. With 10 bases removed from V and 2 bases from J, the gap between germline ends came to 5 bases. Germline CDR1 ENHRY, CDR2 SYGVKD. CDR3 size: 11 residues. CDR3 sequence (DNA): TGTGCCACTCAAAACACCGGGGAGCTGTTTTTT. Translated, it gives CATQNTGELFF.

V usage is TRBV19 and J usage is TRBJ2-2; tentatively, D is TRBD1 (6 bases). Germline CDR1 LNHDA, CDR2 SQIVND (reference sequence). The CDR3 totals 16 residues. Trimming pared 7 bases from V and 0 bases from J, leaving 15 bases between. CDR3 nucleotides: TGTGCCAGTACTTTAGACAGGCATTCGAACACCGGGGAGCTGTTTTTT. Encoded protein: CASTLDRHSNTGELFF.

The V gene is TRBV11-2, the J gene TRBJ2-7; tentatively, D is TRBD1 or TRBD2 (7 bases each). Germline loops: CDR1 SGHAT, CDR2 FQNNGV. The V gene lost 5 bases and the J gene lost 6 bases, with 14 bases spanning the gap. This CDR3 region has 13 residues. The CDR3 region has the DNA TGTGCCAGCAGCGTGGGAGGGGGCATCGAGCAGTACTTC. Encoded protein: CASSVGGGIEQYF.

J is TRBJ2-3 and V is TRBV19; unclear D gene. V shed 5 bases and J shed 2 bases, with 14 bases lying between them. Looked up from germline, CDR1 is LNHDA and CDR2 is SQIVND (reference sequence). The CDR3 is 15 residues long. The CDR3 reads CASSHSPTNTDTQYF. The DNA for the CDR3 is TGTGCCAGTAGTCACTCCCCAACAAACACAGATACGCAGTATTTT.

The CDR3 sequence is CASSQRTPRNTGELFF. Written as DNA, the CDR3 is TGTGCCAGCAGCCAGAGGACACCTCGGAACACCGGGGAGCTGTTTTTT. This sequence joins TRBV7-3 and TRBJ2-2; a weak D match, TRBD1 (5 bases). Trimming shortened V by 5 bases and J by 1 base, and 14 bases separated the two germline ends. The CDR3 runs to 16 residues. From germline, CDR1 is SGHTA and CDR2 FQGTGA.

In its sample, this clone was seen a few times. The V gene is TRBV10-3, the J gene TRBJ1-6; D unclear. V was trimmed by 2 bases and J by 7 bases, leaving 3 bases between them. CDR1 and CDR2 (germline): ENHRY, SYGVKD. This CDR3 spans 12 amino acids. Here the CDR3 DNA reads TGTGCCATCAGTGAGCGGAATTCACCCCTCCACTTT. Translating it yields CAISERNSPLHF.